The T cell receptor (beta chain) under discussion was sequenced for a study of T-cell reconstitution after alpha-beta-depleted transplantation in children. The study's findings and limits: Surviving thymic progenitors and recipient T cells were the source of high TCRbeta diversity at day 60 in some patients. One year after transplant, T-cell counts and diversity came mostly from newly produced T cells.

Trimming removed 1 base from V and 4 bases from J; junction bases left unmatched: 5. Germline values: CDR1 LNHNV, CDR2 YYDKDF (reference sequence). This CDR3 has 16 residues. This clonotype occurred many times. Its specificity is not known. Unique molecular identifiers were used in preparing the TCRbeta library. TCRdb reprocessed the PCR reads with MiXCR, giving one entry per CDR3 protein. Of roughly 200,000 distinct CDR3 sequences listed, around 9.9% are singletons. The rearrangement links TRBV15 to TRBJ2-3; 10 bases align to TRBD2. This TCR was recovered from a child younger than two with acute myeloid leukemia, due to receive a stem cell transplant. Sequencing used PBMCs, obtained before TCRalphabeta/CD19-depleted stem cell transplant. This CDR3 reads CATSRGPAGGSDTQYF. The DNA for the CDR3 is TGTGCCACCAGCAGAGGGCCAGCGGGAGGGTCAGATACGCAGTATTTT.